Listed below are T cell receptor beta chains from one sample, sequenced in a study of CD8 T cells in Susac syndrome. MiXCR was run by TCRdb on the immunoSEQ multiplex PCR reads, yielding one entry per CDR3 protein. The sample shows 95,000 to 150,000 distinct CDR3 sequences, 85% to 95% of them seen only once. The specimen sequenced was CD8+ T cells from PBMCs. The receptors come from a human donor with Susac syndrome. CDR3s include the opening cysteine and the closing phenylalanine or tryptophan. D genes are given only for firm matches. Not all rows give a size; the values are once, few, many and, for expanded clones, a class.

TRBV7-8	.	.	TRBJ1-1	CASSLRRQSIEAFF	TGTGCCAGCAGCTTACGTAGACAGAGTATTGAAGCTTTCTTT
TRBV15	TRBD1	.	TRBJ2-5	CATSRRGHQETQYF	TGTGCCACCAGCAGGAGGGGGCATCAGGAGACCCAGTACTTC
TRBV15	TRBD1	.	TRBJ2-3	CATSRLPGQGADTQYF	TGTGCCACCAGCAGATTGCCGGGACAGGGTGCAGATACGCAGTATTTT
TRBV29-1	TRBD2	.	TRBJ2-1	CSVEGRGAYNEQFF	TGCAGCGTGGAGGGCCGGGGGGCCTACAATGAGCAGTTCTTC
TRBV7-9	.	once	TRBJ2-5	CASSLLGLQETQYF	TGTGCCAGCAGCTTATTGGGACTGCAAGAGACCCAGTACTTC
TRBV6-4	TRBD2	.	TRBJ2-1	CASSVRLAGYNEQFF	TGTGCCAGCAGTGTACGACTAGCGGGGTACAATGAGCAGTTCTTC
TRBV4-1	TRBD1	.	TRBJ2-6	CASSSTGDGANVLTF	TGCGCCAGCAGCTCTACAGGGGATGGGGCCAACGTCCTGACTTTC
TRBV28	TRBD1	.	TRBJ1-2	CASRHPTGEGYGYTF	TGTGCCAGCAGGCATCCGACAGGGGAAGGCTATGGCTACACCTTC
TRBV6-5	TRBD1	.	TRBJ2-5	CASRTGQTQYF	TGTGCCAGTCGGACAGGCCAGACCCAGTACTTC
TRBV6-2/TRBV6-3	.	.	TRBJ2-2	CASSYGVGELFF	TGTGCCAGCAGTTATGGTGTCGGGGAGCTGTTTTTT
TRBV18	.	.	TRBJ2-7	CASSPQGQGSYEQYF	TGTGCCAGCTCACCCCAAGGGCAGGGGTCCTACGAGCAGTACTTC
TRBV29-1	.	.	TRBJ2-3	CTSGGGTQYF	TGCACTTCAGGGGGGGGTACGCAGTATTTT
TRBV27	TRBD2	few	TRBJ2-3	CASSPRTSGGTDTQYF	TGTGCCAGCAGTCCCAGGACTAGCGGGGGCACAGATACGCAGTATTTT
TRBV27	.	.	TRBJ1-3	CASSFGRGGGNTIYF	TGTGCCAGCAGTTTCGGCAGGGGAGGAGGAAACACCATATATTTT
TRBV13	.	.	TRBJ2-3	CASSSPRPRGTDTQYF	TGTGCCAGCAGCTCCCCGAGACCACGGGGCACAGATACGCAGTATTTT
TRBV29-1	TRBD1	.	TRBJ2-7	CSVELDRGPAYEQYF	TGCAGCGTTGAACTCGACAGGGGGCCCGCCTACGAGCAGTACTTC
TRBV9	TRBD2	.	TRBJ2-3	CASSRTSGGSSTDTQYF	TGTGCCAGCAGCAGGACTAGCGGGGGGTCCAGCACAGATACGCAGTATTTT
TRBV5-4	.	.	TRBJ2-7	CASSLGETVQYF	TGTGCCAGCAGCTTGGGAGAGACAGTCCAGTACTTC
TRBV2	TRBD2	.	TRBJ2-7	CASGLAGSSYEQYF	TGTGCCAGCGGACTAGCGGGAAGCTCCTACGAGCAGTACTTC
TRBV29-1	.	.	TRBJ2-6	CSVGGYRASSGANVLTF	TGCAGCGTTGGTGGGTACAGGGCTAGCTCTGGGGCCAACGTCCTGACTTTC
TRBV3-1	.	.	TRBJ2-3	CASGAITDTQYF	TGTGCCAGCGGGGCAATCACAGATACGCAGTATTTT